The sequence of this T cell receptor (beta chain) was determined in a study of T-cell memory formation after mild COVID-19. General study findings and limits: In pre-infection memory, a portion of responding clones appeared, which suggested that cross-reactive memory joined. Day 15 to 85 contracting clones showed balanced CD4/CD8; later expanders leaned CD4+.

This CDR3 spans 13 amino acids. V lost 1 base to trimming and J lost 6 bases; unmatched junction nucleotides: 1. Germline CDR1 and CDR2: SGHVS and FNYEAQ. TCRdb re-called the 5' RACE reads with MiXCR, one entry per CDR3 protein. The data contain about 170,000 distinct CDR3 sequences, about an eighth of them singletons. This clonotype was recorded a few times. Its target is unknown. This chain uses TRBV7-6 with TRBJ2-5; 8 bases line up with TRBD1. Sequencing input: PBMCs or a T cell subset sorted from them (not recorded which). This sequence was found in a young man who had mild COVID-19 (a few samples of this study predate the infection). Cell type and time point are not known. The CDR3 coding sequence is TGTGCCAGCAGCTTAGGGACAGGGAAGACCCAGTACTTC. This gives the protein CASSLGTGKTQYF.